The clone carrying this T cell receptor (beta chain) was found many times. As yet, its antigen is unknown. The V and J ends lost 2 bases and 5 bases respectively, with 8 bases between them. Per the germline V gene, CDR1 is KGHSH and CDR2 is LQKENI. CDR3 length: 13 amino acids. This sample is part of a study of T cells in Graves' hyperthyroidism and ophthalmopathy. Turning to the study itself: Specimen type is peripheral blood, collected at initial diagnosis prior to any treatment. Regarding the study as a whole: Using 13 V-J features, a model discriminated ophthalmopathy from stable hyperthyroidism.

Researchers amplified the TCR beta CDR3 regions from RNA transcripts. Initially, a first-round RT-PCR of the TCR CDR3 employed the HTBI primer set. TCRdb called the multiplex PCR reads again in MiXCR, with one record for every CDR3 protein. The sample contains 650,000 to 850,000 distinct CDR3 sequences, under 20% of which appear only once. Uncontrolled infection, other autoimmune disease, pregnancy and lactation each barred patients from inclusion. This sequence originates from a woman aged 50 to 60 with Graves' hyperthyroidism that later progressed to Graves' ophthalmopathy. The rearrangement links TRBV18 to TRBJ2-3; D is unresolved. The sequenced sample consisted of blood. CDR3 in DNA: TGTGCCAGCTCACCAGACGAAGAAGATACGCAGTATTTT. Encoded protein: CASSPDEEDTQYF.